These T cell receptor beta chains were read from a single sample in a study of shared clonotypes between healthy human individuals. The table came from immunoSEQ multiplex PCR; TCRdb's copy has only in-frame clones and leaves some out. The repertoire holds roughly 520,000 clones, with approximately 95% as singletons. Source material: naive CD4+ T cells sorted from blood. All receptors derive from a woman in her 30s in good health. Each CDR3 is given without its conserved first and last residue.

v_call cdr3_aa
TRBV6-1 ASSDQGPTSGANVLT
TRBV11-2 ASSLGANAYEQY
TRBV28 ASSLPPGGQGGHEQY
TRBV4-2 ASSPTSVQETQY
TRBV5-1 ASSSEPTGAGNTIY
TRBV5-8 ASSPGQWGNTDTQY
TRBV6-6 ASSYRTVLSGNTIY
TRBV28 ASIPVGISYNSPLH
TRBV30 AWRPLFGGCLCEKLF
TRBV4-1 ASSQGQGPISGNTIY
TRBV5-1 ASSLGPTMGDTQY
TRBV7-6 ASSLPSWDTDNEQF
TRBV5-1 ASSLGTGGGTDTQY
TRBV18 ASLGGQFRSTDTQY
TRBV5-4 ASRGQETNYGYT
TRBV29-1 SVELNTEAF
TRBV7-3 ASSPQRERMDTQY
TRBV9 ASSGVPTGELF
TRBV28 ASRPDRGLDTEAF
TRBV28 ASSFEGLAVVYNEQF